The rows below give T cell receptor beta chains drawn from one sample of a study of shared clonotypes between healthy human individuals. The assay was immunoSEQ multiplex PCR, and TCRdb's table has in-frame clones only and misses some. In the table there are 2 million to 3 million clones, under 95% of which are singletons. Sequencing used naive CD4+ T cells from PBMCs. The receptors stem from a young man in good health. Some clones in this sample may be carry-over from other donors' samples. Each CDR3 is given with its conserved first and last residue. Rows may omit the clone size; those that give it use once, few, many or a size class.

len	abundance	v_gene	j_gene	CDR3aa
17	.	TRBV29-1	TRBJ1-1	CSVEVLLEGAPNTEAFF
14	.	TRBV4-3	TRBJ1-2	CASSLRDRDYGYTF
14	.	TRBV10-3	TRBJ2-3	CAISAGGPTDTQYF
13	.	TRBV6-5	TRBJ2-5	CASSPRQGETQYF
16	.	TRBV4-3	TRBJ1-4	CASSQSLQGENRKLFF
14	.	TRBV18	TRBJ2-2	CASSPLANTGELFF
14	.	TRBV7-2	TRBJ2-3	CASSPLAGGATQYF
15	.	TRBV2	TRBJ2-3	CASTTGLAGTDTQYF
14	.	TRBV7-9	TRBJ2-7	CASSLVQATYEQYF
12	.	TRBV6-5	TRBJ2-3	CASRTGTDTQYF
18	.	TRBV27	TRBJ1-4	CASSRSGIRGGMGEKLFF
14	.	TRBV5-4	TRBJ2-3	CASSLGGSTDTQYF
12	.	TRBV18	TRBJ2-7	CASSPQGDEQYF
14	.	TRBV6-5	TRBJ1-3	CASSSSNGGNTIYF
13	.	TRBV6-5	TRBJ2-3	CASRILSTDTQYF
16	few	TRBV5-1	TRBJ2-1	CASSLESGSSYNEQFF
15	.	TRBV11-2	TRBJ2-3	CASIQGGAIGDTQYF
12	.	TRBV7-6	TRBJ2-7	CASSLAGDEQYF
15	.	TRBV7-2	TRBJ2-4	CASSLATGQGIIQYF
17	.	TRBV5-1	TRBJ2-1	CASSLGSRDTRGGEQFF
15	.	TRBV23-1	TRBJ2-7	CASSQLGHISYEQYF
15	.	TRBV7-8	TRBJ1-5	CASSLYGGGNQPQHF
17	.	TRBV5-1	TRBJ2-2	CASSYDPAGANTGELFF
14	.	TRBV29-1	TRBJ2-4	CSVRGQGEWNIQYF
17	.	TRBV5-1	TRBJ2-2	CASSLGYGQVYTGELFF
15	once	TRBV7-2	TRBJ2-1	CASSLATAVYNEQFF
15	once	TRBV6-1	TRBJ2-7	CASSEYGTASYEQYF
13	.	TRBV4-3	TRBJ1-2	CASSPAWASGYTF
13	.	TRBV27	TRBJ2-2	CASRGGDTGELFF
15	.	TRBV2	.	CASSLEKGPTYEQYF
15	.	TRBV28	TRBJ2-7	CASSFNGGRNYEQYF
15	.	TRBV7-9	TRBJ2-3	CASSSAQGAGDTQYF
17	.	TRBV7-3	TRBJ2-2	CASSLIPSGRKTGELFF
14	.	TRBV5-1	TRBJ2-2	CASSEPSGGGELFF
14	.	TRBV6-6	TRBJ1-2	CASSYSMGPYGYTF
13	few	TRBV5-6	TRBJ1-2	CASGDRGNYGYTF
13	.	TRBV7-3	TRBJ2-7	CASSLGFGGEQYF
12	.	TRBV29-1	TRBJ2-5	CSAWGQSETQYF
15	.	TRBV5-4	TRBJ1-5	CASSLGPGGGQPQHF
21	.	TRBV18	TRBJ2-1	CASSPNKKKGSSGQGKIGQFF
17	once	TRBV15	TRBJ2-7	CATSRDRAGRGSYEQYF
12	once	TRBV2	TRBJ1-2	CASNVGGDGYTF
12	.	TRBV5-1	TRBJ1-2	CASSLGTYGYTF
14	.	TRBV5-1	TRBJ2-3	CASSLAAETDTQYF
17	.	TRBV11-1	TRBJ2-7	CASSRQLAGVGSGEQYF
13	.	TRBV25-1	TRBJ2-2	CASGTWGAGELFF
13	.	TRBV9	TRBJ1-1	CASSVTGREEAFF
13	.	TRBV28	TRBJ2-3	CASSPGRRDTQYF
14	once	TRBV14	TRBJ2-7	CASSRLGLAYEQYF
15	.	TRBV6-6	TRBJ2-7	CASRGGLASAYEQYF
14	.	TRBV5-5	TRBJ2-7	CASSSGTARYEQYF
15	.	TRBV30	TRBJ2-3	CAWDQGGAYTDTQYF
14	once	TRBV7-9	TRBJ2-7	CASSLGWRDYEQYF
21	.	TRBV18	TRBJ2-6	CASSPLSGMGQASSGANVLTF
16	.	TRBV2	TRBJ2-3	CASRNYGLAERDTQYF
12	.	TRBV25-1	TRBJ2-2	CASSGPSGELFF
16	.	TRBV14	TRBJ2-3	CASSQDSAWGTDTQYF